The 18 T cell receptor beta chains below all came from one sample that was sequenced in a study of CD4+ T cells in melanoma. Here immunoSEQ multiplex PCR was the method, and the copy in TCRdb shows in-frame clones only, minus some. The data show 11,000 to 15,000 clones, under 80% seen once. Sequenced: cells from a culture (not recorded whether cultured in vitro). These receptors were obtained from a human donor with melanoma.

J is TRBJ1-1 and V is TRBV11-2; D is possibly TRBD1 (6 bases). CDR1 SGHAT and CDR2 FQNNGV come from the germline V gene. This CDR3 region has 17 residues. Trimming pared 2 bases from V and 4 bases from J, leaving 20 bases between. Here the CDR3 reads CASSLRRVQGWATEAFF. The CDR3 DNA reads as TGTGCCAGCAGCTTAAGGCGAGTACAGGGTTGGGCCACTGAAGCTTTCTTT.

The J gene is TRBJ2-7, the V gene TRBV19; a weak D match, TRBD1 (5 bases). Germline CDR1 is LNHDA and CDR2 is SQIVND (reference sequence). This CDR3 contains 15 residues. Trimming left V 6 bases short and J 0 bases short, with 15 bases between. The CDR3 coding sequence is TGTGCCAGTAGGGGCAGGGATCTTAGCTCCTACGAGCAGTACTTC. Its protein product is CASRGRDLSSYEQYF.

The chain carries TRBV7-6 and TRBJ1-2; D ambiguous. Trimming left V 3 bases short and J 1 base short, with 6 bases between. In germline, CDR1 is SGHVS, CDR2 FNYEAQ. CDR3 size: 13 residues. For the CDR3, the DNA is TGTGCCAGCAGCTTCGGCCTTAACTATGGCTACACCTTC. It yields the protein CASSFGLNYGYTF.

The chain carries TRBV7-6 and TRBJ1-2; D call uncertain. CDR3 length: 13 residues. CDR1 and CDR2 from the germline V gene are SGHVS and FNYEAQ. V lost 0 bases to trimming and J lost 4 bases, with 6 bases between them. The CDR3 nucleotides read TGTGCCAGCAGCTTAGCACAGATCTATGGCTACACCTTC. Translated: CASSLAQIYGYTF.

This chain connects TRBV2 to TRBJ2-3; the D gene is possibly TRBD1 (5 bases). The germline CDR1 and CDR2 sequences are SNHLY and FYNNEI. The CDR3 is 13 residues long. The germline V and J ends were trimmed by 6 bases and 3 bases, with 10 bases remaining between them. Here the CDR3 DNA reads TGTGCCAGCAGCCCGACAGTAACAGATACGCAGTATTTT. Its translation is CASSPTVTDTQYF.

The V gene is TRBV6-6, the J gene TRBJ1-1; no reliable D call. CDR1 is MNHNY and CDR2 is SVGAGI in the germline V gene (reference sequence). CDR3 length: 13 residues. Between the trimmed V and J ends, which lost 2 bases and 1 base, there was a span of 5 bases. CDR3 amino acids: CASSYAQNTEAFF. The CDR3 nucleotides are TGTGCCAGCAGTTACGCCCAGAACACTGAAGCTTTCTTT.

The chain has TRBV5-1 and TRBJ2-5; 9 bases agree with TRBD2. The trim removed 3 bases at V and 5 bases at J, leaving 5 bases unmatched. The CDR3 has 14 residues. Germline V gene sequence: CDR1 SGHRS, CDR2 YFSETQ. The CDR3 sequence is CASSSGTSIETQYF. The CDR3 bases are TGCGCCAGCAGCTCGGGGACTAGCATCGAGACCCAGTACTTC.

The gene calls are TRBV2 and TRBJ1-2; perhaps TRBD1 as D (5 bases). Germline assignment: CDR1 SNHLY and CDR2 FYNNEI. V lost 1 base, J lost 5 bases, and 8 bases lay in between. The CDR3 is 13 residues long. DNA of the CDR3: TGTGCCAGCAGTGAAGAGACAGAGTATGGCTACACCTTC. Amino acid sequence: CASSEETEYGYTF.

The V gene is TRBV5-1, the J gene TRBJ2-2, with 9 bases fitting TRBD1. The CDR3 covers 19 residues. The germline CDR1 and CDR2 sequences are SGHRS and YFSETQ. Unmatched junction bases numbered 17, after V lost 4 bases and J lost 4 bases. CDR3 sequence reads: CASSPLPGQGKGTTGELFF. The CDR3 region has the DNA TGCGCCAGCAGCCCCCTCCCGGGACAGGGAAAGGGGACCACCGGGGAGCTGTTTTTT.

J is TRBJ1-1 and V is TRBV19; TRBD1 matches at 7 bases. V dropped 4 bases and J dropped 2; count of bases not matched to a gene: 4. The CDR3 runs to 14 residues. Germline V CDR1 and CDR2: LNHDA, SQIVND (reference sequence). This CDR3 reads CASSTGQANTEAFF. As DNA, the CDR3 is TGTGCCAGTAGTACCGGACAGGCCAACACTGAAGCTTTCTTT.

The V gene is TRBV11-1, the J gene TRBJ2-3; 9 nucleotides match TRBD1. The CDR3 consists of 16 residues. V lost 5 bases and J lost 2; bases outside the gene matches: 8. CDR1 and CDR2 from the germline V gene are SGHAT and FQDESV (reference sequence). The CDR3 nucleotides are TGTGCCAGCAGCCATCTGGGGACAGGGCTCACAGATACGCAGTATTTT. It is translated as CASSHLGTGLTDTQYF.

Written as DNA, the CDR3 is TGTGCCAGCAGCTTAGCCAGGGCCGGCGAGCAGTACTTC. Its protein is CASSLARAGEQYF. This chain connects TRBV13 to TRBJ2-7; D is perhaps TRBD1 (5 bases). Trimming cost V 1 base and J 6 bases, with 10 bases left between them. This CDR3 has 13 residues. The germline gives CDR1 PRHDT, CDR2 FYEKMQ (reference sequence).

This clone appeared a single time. This chain uses TRBV5-6 with TRBJ1-5; D is possibly TRBD1 (6 bases). The germline V gene has CDR1 SGHDT and CDR2 YYEEEE. The CDR3 is 13 amino acids. V was trimmed by 4 bases and J by 4 bases, leaving 9 bases between them. CDR3 nucleotides: TGTGCCAGCAGCACAGACAGGAATCAGCCCCAGCATTTT. Translating gives CASSTDRNQPQHF.

The chain combines TRBV27 with TRBJ1-6; 9 bases match TRBD1. The CDR3 has 15 amino acids. With V trimmed by 4 bases and J by 5 bases, 3 bases remained unmatched. CDR1 and CDR2 (germline): MNHEY, SMNVEV (reference sequence). The CDR3 loop reads CASSSGTGNNSPLHF. In DNA form, the CDR3 reads TGTGCCAGCAGTTCTGGGACAGGGAATAATTCACCCCTCCACTTT.

In its sample, this clone was seen once. This chain connects TRBV5-1 to TRBJ2-1, with 7 nucleotides matching TRBD1. The length of the CDR3 is 14 residues. Germline V gives CDR1 SGHRS, CDR2 YFSETQ. With 4 bases clipped from V and 2 bases from J, the junction kept 3 bases outside the gene matches. The CDR3 bases are TGCGCCAGCAGCACCGGACAGGCCTACAATGAGCAGTTCTTC. This encodes CASSTGQAYNEQFF.

This clone was seen just once. J is TRBJ1-1 and V is TRBV5-1; the D is unclear. V was pared by 4 bases and J by 5 bases, with 15 bases between. This CDR3 comprises 14 residues. Germline V gives CDR1 SGHRS, CDR2 YFSETQ. CDR3 loop: CASSPEWFSTEAFF. The DNA of the CDR3 is TGCGCCAGCAGCCCCGAGTGGTTTAGTACTGAAGCTTTCTTT.

The V and J genes are TRBV30 and TRBJ2-1; 7 bases are shared with TRBD1. J was trimmed by 0 bases and V by 7 bases; bases with no gene match: 3. The CDR3 extends over 13 amino acids. Germline assignment: CDR1 GTSNPN and CDR2 SVGIG (reference sequence). The DNA of the CDR3 is TGTGCCTTGGGACAGAGCTCCTACAATGAGCAGTTCTTC. Translating it yields CALGQSSYNEQFF.

The chain uses TRBV11-2 and TRBJ2-1, with no clear D. The V end was cut by 4 bases, the J end by 8 bases, with 6 bases between. Germline loops: CDR1 SGHAT, CDR2 FQNNGV. The CDR3 is 11 amino acids. CDR3 protein: CASSSLDEQFF. The CDR3 DNA follows: TGTGCCAGCAGCTCACTTGATGAGCAGTTCTTC. Variable domain in full (rest from reference TRBV11-2 and TRBJ2-1): EAGVAQSPRYKIIEKRQSVAFWCNPISGHATLYWYQQILGQGPKLLIQFQNNGVVDDSQLPKDRFSAERLKGVDSTLKIQPAKLEDSAVYLCASSSLDEQFFGPGTRLTVL.